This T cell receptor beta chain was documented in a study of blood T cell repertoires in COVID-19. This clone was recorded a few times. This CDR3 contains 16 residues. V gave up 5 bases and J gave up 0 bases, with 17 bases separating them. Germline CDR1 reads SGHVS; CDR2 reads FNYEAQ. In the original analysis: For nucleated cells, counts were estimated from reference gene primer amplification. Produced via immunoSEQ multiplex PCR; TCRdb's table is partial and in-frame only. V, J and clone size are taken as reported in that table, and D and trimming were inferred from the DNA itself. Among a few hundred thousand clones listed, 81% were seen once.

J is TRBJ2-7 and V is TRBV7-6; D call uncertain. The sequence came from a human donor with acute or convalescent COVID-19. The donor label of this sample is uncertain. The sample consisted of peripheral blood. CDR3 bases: TGTGCCAGCAGCGCCCGCCTGCGGCAGCGCTCCTACGAGCAGTACTTC. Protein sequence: CASSARLRQRSYEQYF.